In this sample, the clone carrying this T cell receptor (beta chain) turned up many times. As part of library construction, unique molecular identifiers were attached to individual cDNA molecules. TCRdb ran MiXCR on the 5' RACE reads and lists one entry per CDR3 protein. Among around 25,000 distinct CDR3 sequences listed, roughly 4% were seen once. The data stem from a study of early T cells in non-severe SARS-CoV-2 infection. Across the whole study: Sequencing was performed on bulk RNA from unsorted whole blood, leaving chains unpaired.

Per the germline V gene, CDR1 is MDHEN and CDR2 is SYDVKM. The CDR3 consists of 16 residues. With 6 bases clipped from V and 0 bases from J, the junction kept 3 bases outside the gene matches. The chain recombines TRBV28 with TRBJ2-2; the match to TRBD2 covers 11 bases. The sequencing sample was made of whole blood. The TCR originated in an adult who was a healthcare worker with PCR-confirmed SARS-CoV-2 infection or an uninfected control (not recorded which). CDR3 loop: CASSPTSGANTGELFF. CDR3 sequence (DNA): TGTGCCAGCAGCCCGACTAGCGGGGCGAACACCGGGGAGCTGTTTTTT.